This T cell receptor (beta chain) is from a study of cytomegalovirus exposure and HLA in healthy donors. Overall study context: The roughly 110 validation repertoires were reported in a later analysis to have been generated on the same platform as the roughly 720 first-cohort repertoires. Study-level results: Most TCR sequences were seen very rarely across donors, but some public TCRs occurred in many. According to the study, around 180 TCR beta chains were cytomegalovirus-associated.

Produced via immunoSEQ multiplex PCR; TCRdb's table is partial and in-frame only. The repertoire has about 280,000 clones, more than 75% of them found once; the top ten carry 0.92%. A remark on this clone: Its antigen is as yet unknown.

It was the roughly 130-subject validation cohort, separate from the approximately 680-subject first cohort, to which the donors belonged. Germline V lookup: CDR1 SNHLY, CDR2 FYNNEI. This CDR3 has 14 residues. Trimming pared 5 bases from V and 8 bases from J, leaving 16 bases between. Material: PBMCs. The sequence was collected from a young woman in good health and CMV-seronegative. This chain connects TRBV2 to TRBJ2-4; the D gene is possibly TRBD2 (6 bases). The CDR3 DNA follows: TGTGCCAGCAGTAACTCGGCGGGGATTGACATTCAGTACTTC. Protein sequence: CASSNSAGIDIQYF.